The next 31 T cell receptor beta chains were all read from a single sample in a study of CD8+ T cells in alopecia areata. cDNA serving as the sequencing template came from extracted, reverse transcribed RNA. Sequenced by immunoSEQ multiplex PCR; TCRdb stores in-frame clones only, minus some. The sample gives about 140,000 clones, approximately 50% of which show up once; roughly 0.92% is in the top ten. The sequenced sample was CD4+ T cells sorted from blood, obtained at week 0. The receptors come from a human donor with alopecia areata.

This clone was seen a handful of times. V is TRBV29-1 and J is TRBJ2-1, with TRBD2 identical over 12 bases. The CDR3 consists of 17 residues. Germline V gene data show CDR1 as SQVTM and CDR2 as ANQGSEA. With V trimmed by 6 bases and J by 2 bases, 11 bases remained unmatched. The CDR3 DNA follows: TGCAGCGTAGGACTAGCGGGACAAATGAGCCCCTACAATGAGCAGTTCTTC. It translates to CSVGLAGQMSPYNEQFF.

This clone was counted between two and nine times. The CDR3 here is CAWSTYTEAFF. The DNA of the CDR3 is TGTGCCTGGAGTACCTACACTGAAGCTTTCTTT. This chain uses TRBV30 with TRBJ1-1, with D uncertain. The CDR3 is 11 amino acids. V was shortened by 2 bases and J by 3 bases, with 4 bases between the two germline ends. CDR1 is GTSNPN, CDR2 SVGIG, per germline (reference sequence).

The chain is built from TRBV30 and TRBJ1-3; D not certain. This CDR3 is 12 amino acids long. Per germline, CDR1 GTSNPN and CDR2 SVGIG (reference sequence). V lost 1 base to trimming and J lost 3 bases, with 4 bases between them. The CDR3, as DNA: TGTGCCTGGAGTGCCTTTGGAAACACCATATATTTT. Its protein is CAWSAFGNTIYF.

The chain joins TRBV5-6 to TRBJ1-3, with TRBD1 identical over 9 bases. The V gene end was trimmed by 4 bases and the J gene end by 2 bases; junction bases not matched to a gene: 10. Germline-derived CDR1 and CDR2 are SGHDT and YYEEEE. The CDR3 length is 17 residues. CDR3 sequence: CASSPTGGGKAGNTIYF. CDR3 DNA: TGTGCCAGCAGCCCCACAGGGGGCGGAAAGGCTGGAAACACCATATATTTT.

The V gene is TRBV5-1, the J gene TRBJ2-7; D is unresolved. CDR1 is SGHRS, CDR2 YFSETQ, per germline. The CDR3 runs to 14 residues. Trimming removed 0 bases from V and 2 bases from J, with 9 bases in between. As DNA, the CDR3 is TGCGCCAGCAGCTTGGGGCAGGATACCTACGAGCAGTACTTC. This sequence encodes CASSLGQDTYEQYF.

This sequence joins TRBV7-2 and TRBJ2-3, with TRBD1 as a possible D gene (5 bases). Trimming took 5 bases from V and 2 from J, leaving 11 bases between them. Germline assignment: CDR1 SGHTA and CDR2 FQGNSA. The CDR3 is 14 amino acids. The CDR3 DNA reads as TGTGCCAGCAGCGCAGGGCCCTACACAGATACGCAGTATTTT. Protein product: CASSAGPYTDTQYF.

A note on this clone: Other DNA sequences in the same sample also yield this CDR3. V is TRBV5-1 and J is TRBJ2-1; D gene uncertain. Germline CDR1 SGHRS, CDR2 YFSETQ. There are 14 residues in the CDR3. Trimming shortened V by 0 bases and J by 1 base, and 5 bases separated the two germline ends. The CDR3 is CASSLAGSYNEQFF. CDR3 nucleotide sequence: TGCGCCAGCAGCTTGGCCGGATCCTACAATGAGCAGTTCTTC.

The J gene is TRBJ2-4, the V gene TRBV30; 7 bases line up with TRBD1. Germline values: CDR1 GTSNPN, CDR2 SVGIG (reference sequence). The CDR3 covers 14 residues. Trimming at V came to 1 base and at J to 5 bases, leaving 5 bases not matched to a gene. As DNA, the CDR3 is TGTGCCTGGAGTGCCTGGGACAGTGAAAACATTCAGTACTTC. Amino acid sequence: CAWSAWDSENIQYF.

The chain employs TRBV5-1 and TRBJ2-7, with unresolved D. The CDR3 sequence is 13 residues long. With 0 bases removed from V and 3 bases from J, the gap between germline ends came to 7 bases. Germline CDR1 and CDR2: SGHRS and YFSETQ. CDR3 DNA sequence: TGCGCCAGCAGCTTGGAGACAAACTACGAGCAGTACTTC. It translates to CASSLETNYEQYF.

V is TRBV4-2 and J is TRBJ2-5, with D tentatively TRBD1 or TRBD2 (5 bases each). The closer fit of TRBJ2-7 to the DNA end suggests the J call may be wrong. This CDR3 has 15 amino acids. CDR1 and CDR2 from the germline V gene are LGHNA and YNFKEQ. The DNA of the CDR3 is TGTGCCAGCAGCCGCATCCGGGACCAAGGGCTCGAGCAGTACTTC. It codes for CASSRIRDQGLEQYF.

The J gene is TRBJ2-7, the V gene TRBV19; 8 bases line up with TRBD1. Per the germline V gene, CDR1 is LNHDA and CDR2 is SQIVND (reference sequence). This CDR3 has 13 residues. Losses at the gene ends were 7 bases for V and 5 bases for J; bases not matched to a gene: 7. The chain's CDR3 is CASKSPGGHEQYF. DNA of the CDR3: TGTGCCAGTAAGTCGCCAGGGGGCCACGAGCAGTACTTC.

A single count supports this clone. The DNA of the CDR3 is TGTGCCAGCAGTCTAATGTGGGCAGGGGGTGCCGAGCAGTACTTC. It yields the protein CASSLMWAGGAEQYF. The chain is built from TRBV27 and TRBJ2-7, with 7 bases fitting TRBD1. V was clipped by 5 bases and J by 6 bases; unmatched bases: 13. This CDR3 spans 15 amino acids. Germline V gene sequence: CDR1 MNHEY, CDR2 SMNVEV (reference sequence).

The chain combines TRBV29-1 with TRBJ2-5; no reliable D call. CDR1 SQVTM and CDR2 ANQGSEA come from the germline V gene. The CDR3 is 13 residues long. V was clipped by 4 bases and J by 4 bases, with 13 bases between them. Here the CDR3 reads CSVGVRHRETQYF. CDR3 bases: TGCAGCGTTGGAGTTAGACATAGAGAGACCCAGTACTTC.

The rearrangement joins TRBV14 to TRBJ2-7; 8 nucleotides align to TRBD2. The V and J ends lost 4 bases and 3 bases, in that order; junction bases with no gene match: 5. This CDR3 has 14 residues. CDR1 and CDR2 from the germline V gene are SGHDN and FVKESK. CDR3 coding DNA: TGTGCCAGCAGCCTCGGGCGGGGGGACTACGAGCAGTACTTC. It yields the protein CASSLGRGDYEQYF.

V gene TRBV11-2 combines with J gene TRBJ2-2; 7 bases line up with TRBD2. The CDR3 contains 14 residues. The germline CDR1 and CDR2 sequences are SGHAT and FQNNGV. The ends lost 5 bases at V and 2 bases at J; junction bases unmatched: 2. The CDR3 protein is CASSAGLNTGELFF. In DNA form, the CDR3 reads TGTGCCAGCAGCGCGGGACTAAACACCGGGGAGCTGTTTTTT.

CDR3 sequence reads: CASRGTANYGYTF. DNA for the CDR3: TGTGCCAGCAGGGGGACAGCGAACTATGGCTACACCTTC. This chain joins TRBV28 and TRBJ1-2, with 7 bases lining up with TRBD1. This CDR3 has 13 amino acids. With 6 bases clipped from V and 2 bases from J, the junction kept 3 bases outside the gene matches. Germline V gene data show CDR1 as MDHEN and CDR2 as SYDVKM.

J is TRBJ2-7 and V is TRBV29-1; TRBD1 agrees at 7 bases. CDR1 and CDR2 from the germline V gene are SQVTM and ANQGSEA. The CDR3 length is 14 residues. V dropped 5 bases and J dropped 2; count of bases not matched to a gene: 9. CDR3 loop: CSVSRGLVTYEQYF. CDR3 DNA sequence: TGCAGCGTTTCAAGGGGGCTTGTCACCTACGAGCAGTACTTC.

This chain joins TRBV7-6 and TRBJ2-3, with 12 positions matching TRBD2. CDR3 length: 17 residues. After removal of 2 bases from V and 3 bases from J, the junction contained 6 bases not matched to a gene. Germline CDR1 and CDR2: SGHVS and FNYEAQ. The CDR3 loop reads CASSLSAGTSGTDTQYF. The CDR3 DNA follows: TGTGCCAGCAGCTTATCCGCCGGGACTAGCGGGACAGATACGCAGTATTTT.

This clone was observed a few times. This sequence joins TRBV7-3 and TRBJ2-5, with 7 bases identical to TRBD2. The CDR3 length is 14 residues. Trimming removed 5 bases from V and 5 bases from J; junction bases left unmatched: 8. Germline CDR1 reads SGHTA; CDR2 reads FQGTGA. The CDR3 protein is CASSPGRGGETQYF. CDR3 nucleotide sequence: TGTGCCAGCAGCCCGGGGAGGGGAGGGGAGACCCAGTACTTC.

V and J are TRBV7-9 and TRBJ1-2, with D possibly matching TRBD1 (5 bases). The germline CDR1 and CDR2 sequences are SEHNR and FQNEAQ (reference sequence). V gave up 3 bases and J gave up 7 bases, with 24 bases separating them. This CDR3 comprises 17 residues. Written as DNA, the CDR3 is TGTGCCAGCAGCTTGATAGGGGACTCCAAGGCCTATGGTGGCTACACCTTC. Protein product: CASSLIGDSKAYGGYTF.

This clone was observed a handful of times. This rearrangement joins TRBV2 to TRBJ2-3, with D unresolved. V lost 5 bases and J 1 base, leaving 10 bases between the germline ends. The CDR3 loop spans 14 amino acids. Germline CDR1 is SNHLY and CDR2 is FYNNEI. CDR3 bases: TGTGCCAGCAGTTTACGCCGACGCACAGATACGCAGTATTTT. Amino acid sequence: CASSLRRRTDTQYF.

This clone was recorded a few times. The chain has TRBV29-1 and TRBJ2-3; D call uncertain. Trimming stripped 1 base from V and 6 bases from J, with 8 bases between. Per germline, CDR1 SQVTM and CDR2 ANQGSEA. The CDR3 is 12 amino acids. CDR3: CSVEALGDTQYF. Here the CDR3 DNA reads TGCAGCGTTGAAGCTCTCGGGGATACGCAGTATTTT.

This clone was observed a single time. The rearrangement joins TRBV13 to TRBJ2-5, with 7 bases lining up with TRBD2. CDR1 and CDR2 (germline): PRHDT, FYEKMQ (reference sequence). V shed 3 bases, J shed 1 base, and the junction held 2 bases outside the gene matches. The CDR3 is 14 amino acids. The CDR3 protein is CASSFGGIQETQYF. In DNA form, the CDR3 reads TGTGCCAGCAGCTTCGGGGGGATCCAAGAGACCCAGTACTTC.

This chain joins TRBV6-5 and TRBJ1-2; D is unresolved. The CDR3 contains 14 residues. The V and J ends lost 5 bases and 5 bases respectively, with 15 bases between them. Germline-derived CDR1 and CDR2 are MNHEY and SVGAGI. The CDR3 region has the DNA TGTGCCAGCAGTCAAAGAGTAAATTTATATGGCTACACCTTC. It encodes CASSQRVNLYGYTF.

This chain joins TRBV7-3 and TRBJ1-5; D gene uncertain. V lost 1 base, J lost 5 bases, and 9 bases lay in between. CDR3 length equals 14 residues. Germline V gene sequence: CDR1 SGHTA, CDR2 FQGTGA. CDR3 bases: TGTGCCAGCAGCTTAAGGGGTAGGGATCAGCCCCAGCATTTT. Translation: CASSLRGRDQPQHF.

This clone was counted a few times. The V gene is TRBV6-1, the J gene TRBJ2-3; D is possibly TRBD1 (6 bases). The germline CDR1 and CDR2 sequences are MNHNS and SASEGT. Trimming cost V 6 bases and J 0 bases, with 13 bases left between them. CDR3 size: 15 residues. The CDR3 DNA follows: TGTGCCAGCAGCTCAACCGGACAGAGCACAGATACGCAGTATTTT. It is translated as CASSSTGQSTDTQYF.

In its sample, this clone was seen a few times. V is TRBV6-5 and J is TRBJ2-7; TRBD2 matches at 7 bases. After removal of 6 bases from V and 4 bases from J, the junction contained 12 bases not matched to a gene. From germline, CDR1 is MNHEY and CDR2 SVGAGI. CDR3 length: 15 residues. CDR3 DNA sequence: TGTGCCAGCAGCAAGGGTGGGGATAGCGGGTACGAGCAGTACTTC. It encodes CASSKGGDSGYEQYF.

The CDR3 sequence: CASSLQQGVYEQYF. In DNA, the CDR3 is TGCGCCAGCAGCTTGCAACAGGGGGTCTACGAGCAGTACTTC. This rearrangement joins TRBV5-1 to TRBJ2-7, with 8 bases aligning to TRBD1. The trim removed 1 base at V and 3 bases at J, leaving 3 bases unmatched. This CDR3 spans 14 amino acids. Germline values: CDR1 SGHRS, CDR2 YFSETQ.

In nucleotides, the CDR3 is TGTGCCATCAGCGGAGGAACGGGACAGTTCTTC. It yields the protein CAISGGTGQFF. This chain links TRBV10-3 with TRBJ2-1, with D perhaps matching TRBD2 (5 bases). Per the germline V gene, CDR1 is ENHRY and CDR2 is SYGVKD. V gave up 6 bases and J gave up 13 bases, with 13 bases separating them. This CDR3 comprises 11 residues.

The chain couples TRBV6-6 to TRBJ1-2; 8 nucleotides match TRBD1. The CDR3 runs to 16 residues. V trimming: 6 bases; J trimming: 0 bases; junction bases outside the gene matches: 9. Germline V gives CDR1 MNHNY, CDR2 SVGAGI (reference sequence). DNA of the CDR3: TGTGCCAGCAGCCGACGGACAGGGAGGGCTAACTATGGCTACACCTTC. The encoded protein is CASSRRTGRANYGYTF.

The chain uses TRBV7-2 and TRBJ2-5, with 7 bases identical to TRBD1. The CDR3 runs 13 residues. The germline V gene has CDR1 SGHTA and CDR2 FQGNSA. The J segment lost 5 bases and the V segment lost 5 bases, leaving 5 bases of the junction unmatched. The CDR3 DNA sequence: TGTGCCAGCAGCAGGGGGCAGATGGAGACCCAGTACTTC. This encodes CASSRGQMETQYF.